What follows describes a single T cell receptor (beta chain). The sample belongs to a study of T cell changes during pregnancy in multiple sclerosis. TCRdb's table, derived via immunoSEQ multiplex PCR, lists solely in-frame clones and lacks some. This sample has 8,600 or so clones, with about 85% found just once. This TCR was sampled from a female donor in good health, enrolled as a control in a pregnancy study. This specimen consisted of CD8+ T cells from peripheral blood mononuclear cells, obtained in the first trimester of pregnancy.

CDR3 in DNA: TGTGCCAGCAGCGTAGCGAAGGGACAGGGTTTGAATGAGCAGTTCTTC. It encodes CASSVAKGQGLNEQFF. The chain carries TRBV9 and TRBJ2-1; TRBD1 matches 9 bases. V shed 0 bases and J 7 bases; nucleotides not matched to a gene: 8. This CDR3 region has 16 residues. Germline values: CDR1 SGDLS, CDR2 YYNGEE.